This T cell receptor (beta chain) appears in the sequencing data of a study of control samples from healthy donors and cancer patients. CDR3 length equals 15 residues. Germline loops: CDR1 SGHRS, CDR2 YFSETQ. V lost 0 bases to trimming and J lost 7 bases; unmatched junction nucleotides: 9. Here immunoSEQ multiplex PCR was the method, and the copy in TCRdb shows in-frame clones only, minus some. The repertoire includes around 140,000 clones, 92% of them detected once, and approximately 2% sits in the top ten. The origin of this receptor is a woman in her fifties or sixties in good health. Input material: blood. The rearrangement links TRBV5-1 to TRBJ1-2; 7 bases are a match to TRBD1. The CDR3 DNA is TGCGCCAGCAGCTTGGAGGGACAGCGATTTAGTGGCTACACCTTC. Translating gives CASSLEGQRFSGYTF.